These 25 T cell receptor beta chains share one sample of origin, sequenced in a study of identical twins. TCRdb reprocessed the 5' RACE reads with MiXCR, giving one entry per CDR3 protein. The sample lists 410,000 or so distinct CDR3 sequences; approximately 17% were seen once. What was sequenced was naive T cells sorted from blood. These receptors all stem from a man aged 50-60 years in good health.

This CDR3 is CSVNFRNTIYF. Here the CDR3 DNA reads TGCAGTGTTAACTTCCGAAACACCATATATTTT. The V gene is TRBV20-1, the J gene TRBJ1-3; the D is unclear. Germline V gene lookup returns CDR1 DFQATT and CDR2 SNEGSKA (reference sequence). The V end lost 7 bases, the J end lost 5 bases, and 9 bases lay between the germline ends. This CDR3 spans 11 amino acids.

The DNA for the CDR3 is TGTGCCAGCAGTCTCCCGCCCGGGACAGAAGAGACCCAGTACTTC. Its protein is CASSLPPGTEETQYF. The chain links TRBV12-3 or TRBV12-4 to TRBJ2-5, with 7 bases matching TRBD1. This CDR3 has 15 amino acids. Germline trimming cut 5 bases from V and 3 bases from J; bases unmatched to any gene: 9.

The rearrangement joins TRBV27 to TRBJ2-3; 8 bases align to TRBD2. Germline loops: CDR1 MNHEY, CDR2 SMNVEV (reference sequence). This CDR3 contains 17 residues. Trimming took 6 bases from V and 2 from J; bases not matched to a gene: 13. The DNA of the CDR3 is TGTGCCAGCAGGCCGGTAGGTTTAGCGGGACTCACAGATACGCAGTATTTT. Its protein product is CASRPVGLAGLTDTQYF.

The J gene is TRBJ2-1, the V gene TRBV28; D gene ambiguous. Between the trimmed V and J ends, which lost 4 bases and 7 bases, there was a span of 8 bases. CDR1 is MDHEN and CDR2 is SYDVKM in the germline V gene. This CDR3 contains 12 residues. Here the CDR3 DNA reads TGTGCCAGCAGTTCCGGGTGGAATGAGCAGTTCTTC. Its translation is CASSSGWNEQFF.

This clonotype was seen more than once but under ten times. The chain uses TRBV6-5 and TRBJ2-2, with 7 bases aligning to TRBD1. After removal of 7 bases from V and 4 bases from J, the junction contained 6 bases not matched to a gene. This CDR3 comprises 14 residues. Germline values: CDR1 MNHEY, CDR2 SVGAGI. CDR3 sequence (DNA): TGTGCCAGCATTAACCCAGGGGGCACCGGGGAGCTGTTTTTT. Its translation is CASINPGGTGELFF.

This clonotype occurred many times. The J gene is TRBJ2-7, the V gene TRBV6-2 or TRBV6-3; 8 nucleotides match TRBD1. V shed 6 bases and J 2 bases; nucleotides not matched to a gene: 9. The CDR3 length is 15 residues. Germline CDR1 and CDR2: MNHEY and SVGEGT. The CDR3 protein is CASSTNRDRTYEQYF. As DNA, the CDR3 is TGTGCCAGCAGCACTAACCGGGACAGGACCTACGAGCAGTACTTC.

This clonotype was counted only a few times. The rearrangement links TRBV10-3 to TRBJ2-1; TRBD2 might be the D (6 bases). Trimming shortened V by 10 bases and J by 2 bases, and 9 bases separated the two germline ends. The V gene's germline CDR1 is ENHRY and CDR2 SYGVKD. The CDR3 runs 12 residues. The CDR3 DNA is TGTGCCACTACGGGAGCCTACAATGAGCAGTTCTTC. As protein: CATTGAYNEQFF.

The gene calls are TRBV11-2 and TRBJ2-1; D possibly uses TRBD1 or TRBD2 (5 bases each). There are 14 residues in the CDR3. The V gene lost 4 bases and the J gene lost 8 bases, with 15 bases spanning the gap. Germline V gives CDR1 SGHAT, CDR2 FQNNGV. CDR3 in amino acids: CASSSMGVWDEQFF. In DNA form, the CDR3 reads TGTGCCAGCAGCTCGATGGGGGTTTGGGATGAGCAGTTCTTC.

The rearrangement joins TRBV20-1 to TRBJ2-7; 8 nucleotides line up with TRBD1. This CDR3 has 14 residues. With V trimmed by 4 bases and J by 5 bases, 10 bases remained unmatched. Germline CDR1 DFQATT, CDR2 SNEGSKA (reference sequence). In DNA, the CDR3 is TGCAGTGCTATTGGGGGCCAGGGGGCGGACGAGCAGTACTTC. This sequence encodes CSAIGGQGADEQYF.

This chain connects TRBV4-1 to TRBJ1-2, with 7 bases lining up with TRBD1. The J segment lost 8 bases and the V segment lost 1 base, leaving 16 bases of the junction unmatched. From germline, CDR1 is MGHRA and CDR2 YSYEKL. There are 17 residues in the CDR3. CDR3 sequence (DNA): TGCGCCAGCAGCCAAGTGTCGGCCGTCGTGACAGGGCTAGGCTACACCTTC. As protein: CASSQVSAVVTGLGYTF.

This clonotype was picked up a small number of times. An end of the junction differs from the germline gene, which may be a read error. CDR3 in amino acids: CASSIAGGIETQYF. The CDR3 DNA follows: TGTGCCAGCAGTATAGCGGGAGGAATCGAGACCCAGTACTTC. The chain uses TRBV12-3 or TRBV12-4 and TRBJ2-5; 10 bases are shared with TRBD2. CDR3 length: 14 amino acids.

DNA for the CDR3: TGTGCCAGCAGCTTAGGGGGTATATCCCCCGAGCAGTACTTC. The encoded protein is CASSLGGISPEQYF. This sequence joins TRBV7-2 and TRBJ2-7; D gene ambiguous. This CDR3 region has 14 residues. The germline CDR1 and CDR2 sequences are SGHTA and FQGNSA. V was cut by 1 base and J by 6 bases, with 13 bases left in between.

This clonotype appeared many times. The V gene is TRBV20-1, the J gene TRBJ2-7; no reliable D call. The CDR3 loop spans 15 amino acids. Germline V gene sequence: CDR1 DFQATT, CDR2 SNEGSKA (reference sequence). V dropped 0 bases and J dropped 4 bases, with 16 bases sitting between them. The CDR3 DNA sequence: TGCAGTGCTAGAGAATTCCTGGCCCCTCGGTACGAGCAGTACTTC. It is translated as CSAREFLAPRYEQYF.

This clonotype appeared many times. The chain is built from TRBV25-1 and TRBJ2-4; TRBD1 matches 10 bases. Germline assignment: CDR1 MGHDK and CDR2 SYGVNS. This CDR3 is 13 amino acids long. The V segment lost 3 bases and the J segment 9 bases; nucleotides outside the gene matches: 2. CDR3 loop: CASSEGQGTIQYF. CDR3 sequence (DNA): TGTGCCAGCAGTGAGGGACAGGGGACCATTCAGTACTTC.

This chain uses TRBV10-3 with TRBJ2-7, with TRBD1 matching over 8 bases. Germline assignment: CDR1 ENHRY and CDR2 SYGVKD. J was trimmed by 4 bases and V by 8 bases; bases with no gene match: 10. The CDR3 spans 14 residues. CDR3 loop: CAIHELQGEYEQYF. CDR3 DNA sequence: TGTGCCATCCACGAGCTACAGGGGGAATACGAGCAGTACTTC.

This clonotype was seen repeatedly, ten times or more. The chain employs TRBV6-5 and TRBJ2-7; D tentatively reads TRBD1 or TRBD2 (5 bases each). Trimming removed 4 bases at V and 2 bases at J, with 15 bases between. The CDR3 covers 15 residues. Per germline, CDR1 MNHEY and CDR2 SVGAGI. CDR3 coding DNA: TGTGCCAGCAGTTCAGACCGGGACCCGCCCTACGAGCAGTACTTC. It encodes CASSSDRDPPYEQYF.

This clonotype was seen more than once but under ten times. The gene calls are TRBV20-1 and TRBJ2-7, with TRBD2 matching over 10 bases. V was pared by 6 bases and J by 6 bases, with 14 bases of the junction left unmatched. Germline V gives CDR1 DFQATT, CDR2 SNEGSKA (reference sequence). The CDR3 has 15 amino acids. The CDR3 nucleotides read TGCAGTGCGCCTCCTACTAGCGGGGTATTGGGCGAGCAGTACTTC. Translation gives CSAPPTSGVLGEQYF.

This clonotype was counted many times. The V call is TRBV15, the J call TRBJ1-3; D unclear. Germline lookup yields CDR1 LNHNV and CDR2 YYDKDF (reference sequence). The V end was cut by 3 bases, the J end by 2 bases, with 14 bases between. The CDR3 consists of 16 residues. CDR3 nucleotides: TGTGCCACCAGCAGCATGAGGACCGAACCTGGAAACACCATATATTTT. As protein: CATSSMRTEPGNTIYF.

The V and J genes are TRBV6-5 and TRBJ2-7; 10 bases map to TRBD2. The J segment lost 0 bases and the V segment lost 2 bases, leaving 7 bases of the junction unmatched. CDR1 is MNHEY and CDR2 is SVGAGI in the germline V gene. The CDR3 spans 17 residues. This chain's CDR3 is CASSYPLAGESSYEQYF. CDR3 nucleotide sequence: TGTGCCAGCAGTTACCCTCTAGCGGGGGAAAGCTCCTACGAGCAGTACTTC.

The sample holds many counts of this clonotype. The chain combines TRBV5-5 with TRBJ2-3; D may be TRBD2 (5 bases). The V gene's germline CDR1 is SGHKS and CDR2 YYEKEE (reference sequence). With 0 bases removed from V and 0 bases from J, the gap between germline ends came to 14 bases. The CDR3 sequence is 17 residues long. CDR3: CASSLGVRGYSTDTQYF. The CDR3 DNA is TGTGCCAGCAGCTTGGGGGTTCGAGGGTATAGCACAGATACGCAGTATTTT.

This clonotype was seen a few times. This rearrangement joins TRBV15 to TRBJ1-4; tentatively, D is TRBD1 (5 bases). V lost 1 base and J 5 bases, leaving 8 bases between the germline ends. CDR3 length: 14 residues. Germline V gene data show CDR1 as LNHNV and CDR2 as YYDKDF (reference sequence). CDR3 residues: CATSRARENEKLFF. CDR3 nucleotides: TGTGCCACCAGCAGAGCCAGGGAGAATGAAAAACTGTTTTTT.

This clonotype was picked up one time. This chain uses TRBV15 with TRBJ2-1, with D possibly TRBD2 on 6 matching bases. This CDR3 spans 12 amino acids. V gave up 5 bases and J gave up 10 bases, with 12 bases separating them. Per the germline V gene, CDR1 is LNHNV and CDR2 is YYDKDF (reference sequence). The CDR3 region is CATSRGGEEQFF. The CDR3 DNA reads TGTGCCACCAGCCGTGGCGGGGAAGAGCAGTTCTTC.

This clonotype was counted at least ten times. This rearrangement joins TRBV20-1 to TRBJ2-1; 12 nucleotides align to TRBD2. CDR1 is DFQATT, CDR2 SNEGSKA, per germline (reference sequence). This CDR3 is built from 17 residues. The trim removed 0 bases at V and 8 bases at J, leaving 11 bases unmatched. The CDR3: CSAREPTTSGRIDEQFF. DNA for the CDR3: TGCAGTGCTAGAGAACCAACAACTAGCGGGAGGATTGATGAGCAGTTCTTC.

This clonotype was picked up a small number of times. This chain connects TRBV5-5 to TRBJ1-3, with 9 bases that match TRBD1. In germline, CDR1 is SGHKS, CDR2 YYEKEE (reference sequence). The CDR3 length is 18 residues. After removal of 0 bases from V and 1 base from J, the junction contained 8 bases not matched to a gene. CDR3 DNA sequence: TGTGCCAGCAGCTTGGGTGCGACAGGGGGAAGTTCTGGAAACACCATATATTTT. Translating gives CASSLGATGGSSGNTIYF.

Points on this clonotype: A read error may account for a junction end that differs from germline. The chain carries TRBV10-2 and TRBJ2-2; D possibly corresponds to TRBD2 (5 bases). The CDR3 is made up of 15 amino acids. The germline V gene encodes CDR1 WSHSY and CDR2 SAAADI. The CDR3: CASSVVAGGTEELFF. Here the CDR3 DNA reads TGCGCCAGCAGTGTGGTGGCGGGTGGCACCGAGGAGCTGTTTTTT.